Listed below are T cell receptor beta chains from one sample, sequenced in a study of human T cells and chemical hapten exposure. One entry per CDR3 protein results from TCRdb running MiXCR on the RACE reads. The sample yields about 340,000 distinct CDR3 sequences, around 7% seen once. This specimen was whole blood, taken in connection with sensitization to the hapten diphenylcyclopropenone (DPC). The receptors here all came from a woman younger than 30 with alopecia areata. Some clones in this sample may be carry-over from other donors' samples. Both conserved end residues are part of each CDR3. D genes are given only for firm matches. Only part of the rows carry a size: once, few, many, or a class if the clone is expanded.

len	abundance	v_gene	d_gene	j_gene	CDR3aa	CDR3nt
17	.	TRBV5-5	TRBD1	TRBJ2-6	CASSLVGQGSGANVLTF	TGTGCCAGCAGCTTGGTGGGACAGGGCTCTGGGGCCAACGTCCTGACTTTC
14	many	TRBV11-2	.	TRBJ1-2	CASRIVGLDYGYTF	TGTGCCAGCAGGATTGTCGGGCTGGACTATGGCTACACCTTC
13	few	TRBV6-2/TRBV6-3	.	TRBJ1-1	CATQSQSGAEAFF	TGTGCCACCCAATCCCAATCGGGCGCTGAAGCTTTCTTT
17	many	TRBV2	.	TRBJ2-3	CASSEAEFHRGTDTQYF	TGTGCCAGCAGTGAAGCAGAGTTCCATAGAGGCACAGATACGCAGTATTTT
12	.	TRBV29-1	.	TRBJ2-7	CSVGRGDYEQYF	TGCAGCGTTGGCAGGGGGGACTACGAGCAGTACTTC
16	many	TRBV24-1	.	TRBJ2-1	CATSDTSSGSYNEQFF	TGTGCCACCAGTGATACCTCGTCAGGGTCCTACAATGAGCAGTTCTTC
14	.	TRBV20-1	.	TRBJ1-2	CSASEGTLNYGYTF	TGCAGTGCTAGTGAAGGGACCTTAAACTATGGCTACACCTTC
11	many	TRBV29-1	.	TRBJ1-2	CSVEPNYGYTF	TGCAGCGTTGAACCTAACTATGGCTACACCTTC
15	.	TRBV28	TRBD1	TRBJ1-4	CASSLSRGQGEKLFF	TGTGCCAGCAGTTTAAGTAGGGGGCAAGGTGAAAAACTGTTTTTT
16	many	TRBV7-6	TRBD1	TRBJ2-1	CASSATGTVSYNEQFF	TGTGCCAGCAGCGCCACCGGGACAGTATCCTACAATGAGCAGTTCTTC
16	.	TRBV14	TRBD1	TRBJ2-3	CASSPLTGGVTDTQYF	TGTGCCAGCAGTCCGTTGACAGGGGGCGTTACAGATACGCAGTATTTT
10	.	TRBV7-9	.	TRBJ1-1	CATGGTEAFF	TGTGCCACAGGCGGCACTGAAGCTTTCTTT
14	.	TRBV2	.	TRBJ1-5	CASRGTTTNQPQHF	TGTGCCAGCAGAGGGACAACCACTAATCAGCCCCAGCATTTT
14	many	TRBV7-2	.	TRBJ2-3	CASSPQGGADTQYF	TGTGCCAGCAGCCCCCAGGGGGGGGCAGATACGCAGTATTTT
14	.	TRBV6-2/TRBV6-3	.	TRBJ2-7	CASNEGTVSYEQYF	TGTGCCAGCAACGAAGGGACCGTCTCCTACGAGCAGTACTTC
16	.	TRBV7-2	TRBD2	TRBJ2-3	CASSLARGGAVDTQYF	TGTGCCAGCAGCTTAGCACGCGGGGGGGCGGTAGATACGCAGTATTTT
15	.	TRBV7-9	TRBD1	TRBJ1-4	CASSHSRQGGEKLFF	TGTGCCAGCAGCCATTCTAGACAGGGCGGTGAAAAACTGTTTTTT
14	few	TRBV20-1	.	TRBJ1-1	CSARDTDLHTEAFF	TGCAGTGCTAGAGATACTGACCTCCACACTGAAGCTTTCTTT
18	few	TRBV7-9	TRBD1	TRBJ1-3	CASSSSWLGGSSGNTIYF	TGTGCCAGCAGCTCCAGCTGGTTAGGGGGCAGCTCTGGAAACACCATATATTTT
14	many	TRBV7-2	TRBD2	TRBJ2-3	CASSLVGRTSSQYF	TGTGCCAGCAGCTTAGTCGGGAGGACTAGCTCGCAGTATTTT
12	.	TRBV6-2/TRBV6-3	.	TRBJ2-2	CASSYNTGELFF	TGTGCCAGCAGCTACAACACCGGGGAGCTGTTTTTT
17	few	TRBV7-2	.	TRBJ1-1	CASSLWIRGAQNTEAFF	TGTGCCAGCAGCTTATGGATCAGGGGCGCCCAGAACACTGAAGCTTTCTTT
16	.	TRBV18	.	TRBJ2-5	CASSPLRQSGQETQYF	TGTGCCAGCTCACCTTTAAGACAGTCGGGGCAAGAGACCCAGTACTTC
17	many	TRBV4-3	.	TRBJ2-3	CASSQTLDRGNTDTQYF	TGCGCCAGCAGCCAAACTCTCGACCGCGGAAACACAGATACGCAGTATTTT
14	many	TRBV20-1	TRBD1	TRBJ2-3	CSAFRDSGTDTQYF	TGCAGTGCTTTCCGGGACAGTGGCACAGATACGCAGTATTTT
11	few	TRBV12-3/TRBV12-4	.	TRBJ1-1	CASSSSHEAFF	TGTGCCAGCAGCTCAAGTCATGAAGCTTTCTTT
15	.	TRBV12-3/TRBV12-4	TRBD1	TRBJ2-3	CASGLVTGPTDTQYF	TGTGCCAGCGGCTTGGTGACAGGGCCCACAGATACGCAGTATTTT
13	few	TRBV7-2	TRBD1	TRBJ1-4	CASSLSGTERLFF	TGTGCCAGCAGCTTAAGTGGGACAGAGAGACTGTTTTTT
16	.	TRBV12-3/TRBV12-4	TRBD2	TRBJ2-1	CASSSSTSGGYNEQFF	TGTGCCAGCAGTTCGTCAACTAGCGGGGGGTACAATGAGCAGTTCTTC
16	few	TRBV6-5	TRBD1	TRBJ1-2	CASSYMGQPSSHGYTF	TGTGCCAGCAGTTACATGGGACAGCCCAGTTCCCATGGCTACACCTTC
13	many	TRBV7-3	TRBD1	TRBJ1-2	CASSLQGAGGYTF	TGTGCCAGCAGCCTACAGGGGGCCGGTGGCTACACCTTC
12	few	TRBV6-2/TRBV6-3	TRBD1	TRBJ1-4	CASRQGGEKLFF	TGTGCCAGCAGGCAGGGGGGTGAAAAACTGTTTTTT